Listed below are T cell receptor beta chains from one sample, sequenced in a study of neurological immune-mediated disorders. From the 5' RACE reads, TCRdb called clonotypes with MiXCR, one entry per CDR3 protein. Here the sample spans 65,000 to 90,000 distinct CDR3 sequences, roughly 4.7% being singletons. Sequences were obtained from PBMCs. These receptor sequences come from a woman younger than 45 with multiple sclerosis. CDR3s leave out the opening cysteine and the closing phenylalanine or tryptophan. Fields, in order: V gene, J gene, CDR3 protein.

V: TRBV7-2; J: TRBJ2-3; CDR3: ASSHPRPGHTGVIDTQY
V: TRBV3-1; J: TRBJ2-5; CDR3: ASSQVFKLVIQETQY
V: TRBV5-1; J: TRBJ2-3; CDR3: ASSLGLRSGSPDTQY
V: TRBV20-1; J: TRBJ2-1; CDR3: SASLTREYEQF
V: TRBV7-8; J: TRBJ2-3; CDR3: ASSPTGDSTDTQY
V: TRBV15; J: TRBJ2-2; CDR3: ATGRRGRDTGELF
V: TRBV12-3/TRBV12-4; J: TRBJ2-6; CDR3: ASSSVPGANVLT
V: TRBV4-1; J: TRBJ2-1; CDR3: ASSQAGQYNEQF
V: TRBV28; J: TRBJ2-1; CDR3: ASSRSGRENNEQF
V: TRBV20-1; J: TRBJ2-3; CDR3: SARAGDGTDTQY
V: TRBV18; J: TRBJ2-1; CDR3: ASSPLHLPEVDEQF
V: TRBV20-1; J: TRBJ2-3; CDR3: SAREGTSLNTQY
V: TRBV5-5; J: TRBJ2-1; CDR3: ASSPSGGVNEQF
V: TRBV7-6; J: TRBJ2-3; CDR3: ASSMGSTDTQY
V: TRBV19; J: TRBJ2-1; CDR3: ASSIDPGASGSFDNEQF
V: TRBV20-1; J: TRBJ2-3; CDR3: SAEERGRMYTDTQY
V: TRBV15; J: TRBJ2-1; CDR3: ATSIGLAGNNEQF
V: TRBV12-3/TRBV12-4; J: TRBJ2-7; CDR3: ASSPLRQTGGYEQY
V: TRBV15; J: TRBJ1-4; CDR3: ATGRTTNEKLF
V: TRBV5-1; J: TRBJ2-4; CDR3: ASSLVPWALAKNIQY
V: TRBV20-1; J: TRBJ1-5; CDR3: SAKDGADNQPQH
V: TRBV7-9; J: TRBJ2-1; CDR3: ASSPIPLLAQRPHEQF
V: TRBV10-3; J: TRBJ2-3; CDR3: AISVNSRDTQY
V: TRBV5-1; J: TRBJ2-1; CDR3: ASSSGGQVYNEQF
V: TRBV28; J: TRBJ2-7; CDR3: ASSSPTYEQY
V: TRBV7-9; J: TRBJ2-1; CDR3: ASSLARTIGFQFTRQF
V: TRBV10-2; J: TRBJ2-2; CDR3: ASRTGAPGELF
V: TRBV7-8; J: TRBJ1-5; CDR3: ASSLRNQITVRNQPQH
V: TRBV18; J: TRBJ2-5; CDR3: ASSPRLAGVVETQY
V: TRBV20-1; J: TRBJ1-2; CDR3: SAARDTGYT
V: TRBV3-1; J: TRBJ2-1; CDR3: ASSQDIAVGDEQF
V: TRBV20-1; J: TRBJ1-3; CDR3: SARDTQGNTIY